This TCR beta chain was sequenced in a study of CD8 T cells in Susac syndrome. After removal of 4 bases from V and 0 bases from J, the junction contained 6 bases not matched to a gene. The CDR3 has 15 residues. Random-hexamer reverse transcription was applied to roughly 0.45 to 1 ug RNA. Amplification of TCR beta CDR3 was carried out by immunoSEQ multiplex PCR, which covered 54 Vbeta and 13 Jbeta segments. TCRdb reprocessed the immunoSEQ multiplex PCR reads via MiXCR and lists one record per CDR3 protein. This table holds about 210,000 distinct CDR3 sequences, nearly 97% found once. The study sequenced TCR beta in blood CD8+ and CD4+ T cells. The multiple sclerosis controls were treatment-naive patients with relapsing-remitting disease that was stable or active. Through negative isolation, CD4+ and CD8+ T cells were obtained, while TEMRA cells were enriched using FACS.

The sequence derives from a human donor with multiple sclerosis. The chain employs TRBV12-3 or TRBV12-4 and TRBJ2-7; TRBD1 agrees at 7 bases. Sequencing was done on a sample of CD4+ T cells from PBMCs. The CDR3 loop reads CASSSSDRSSYEQYF. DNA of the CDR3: TGTGCCAGCAGTTCATCGGACAGGAGCTCCTACGAGCAGTACTTC.